This T cell receptor (beta chain) was captured in a study of cytomegalovirus exposure and HLA in healthy donors. Study-wide background: The 550 to 700 first-cohort repertoires and the 110 or so validation repertoires shared the same platform, a later analysis reported. Study-level points and caveats: Researchers counted some 150 TCR beta chains as cytomegalovirus-associated. That first-cohort TCR clusters tended to co-occur in the approximately 110 validation repertoires was found in a later analysis. For cytomegalovirus status, the classifier reportedly gave diagnoses with high specificity and sensitivity.

Of note for this clone: The antigen remains unidentified.

CDR3 length: 13 residues. Deletions cut 0 bases from V and 4 bases from J, with 4 bases between. In germline, CDR1 is MNHEY, CDR2 SVGAGI. Sequenced by immunoSEQ multiplex PCR; TCRdb stores in-frame clones only, minus some. Of about 78,000 clones in the sample, 90% to 97% are singletons; the top ten hold about 1.6%. The chain carries TRBV6-5 and TRBJ1-5; the D is unclear. Sequencing was performed on PBMCs. This TCR was recovered from a man aged 18 to 35 in good health and CMV-seropositive. In nucleotides, the CDR3 is TGTGCCAGCAGTTACTCACTGAATCAGCCCCAGCATTTT. It encodes CASSYSLNQPQHF.